The 3 T cell receptor beta chains reported below all come from one sample, sequenced in a study of T cell responses to AZD1222 COVID-19 vaccine. Sequencing used immunoSEQ multiplex PCR; TCRdb keeps in-frame clones, though not all of them. The sample includes about 150,000 clones, 90% to 95% of them seen just once. The material sequenced was peripheral blood, taken on day 0 of AZD1222 vaccination. All receptors derive from an adult in good health.

This rearrangement joins TRBV2 to TRBJ2-1; 7 nucleotides match TRBD2. J lost 10 bases, V lost 7 bases, and 10 bases had no gene match. This CDR3 region has 13 residues. The V gene's germline CDR1 is SNHLY and CDR2 FYNNEI. The CDR3 bases are TGTGCCAGCAAGGCGGGAGACTGGGGCGAGCAGTTCTTC. Residues: CASKAGDWGEQFF. Full variable domain (remainder filled in from reference TRBV2 and TRBJ2-1): EPEVTQTPSHQVTQMGQEVILRCVPISNHLYFYWYRQILGQKVEFLVSFYNNEISEKSEIFDDQFSVERPDGSNFTLKIRSTKLEDSAMYFCASKAGDWGEQFFGPGTRLTVL.

The chain is built from TRBV19 and TRBJ1-4; the D is unclear. CDR3 length: 14 residues. Trimming took off 8 bases at V and 4 bases at J, with 14 bases between the two ends. Germline V gene data show CDR1 as LNHDA and CDR2 as SQIVND (reference sequence). CDR3 protein: CASSSGQYNEKLFF. CDR3 bases: TGTGCCAGTTCGTCTGGGCAGTATAATGAAAAACTGTTTTTT. The whole variable domain, filled in from reference TRBV19 and TRBJ1-4, reads DGGITQSPKYLFRKEGQNVTLSCEQNLNHDAMYWYRQDPGQGLRLIYYSQIVNDFQKGDIAEGYSVSREKKESFPLTVTSAQKNPTAFYLCASSSGQYNEKLFFGSGTQLSVL.

The rearrangement links TRBV5-6 to TRBJ2-1, with 13 bases identical to TRBD2. V shed 4 bases and J 7 bases; nucleotides not matched to a gene: 11. This CDR3 region has 17 residues. Germline-derived CDR1 and CDR2 are SGHDT and YYEEEE. CDR3 protein: CASSPRTSGSRRNEQFF. Written as DNA, the CDR3 is TGTGCCAGCAGCCCAAGGACTAGCGGGAGTAGACGAAATGAGCAGTTCTTC. Looking up the rest from reference TRBV5-6 and TRBJ2-1 gives the full variable domain: DAGVTQSPTHLIKTRGQQVTLRCSPKSGHDTVSWYQQALGQGPQFIFQYYEEEERQRGNFPDRFSGHQFPNYSSELNVNALLLGDSALYLCASSPRTSGSRRNEQFFGPGTRLTVL.